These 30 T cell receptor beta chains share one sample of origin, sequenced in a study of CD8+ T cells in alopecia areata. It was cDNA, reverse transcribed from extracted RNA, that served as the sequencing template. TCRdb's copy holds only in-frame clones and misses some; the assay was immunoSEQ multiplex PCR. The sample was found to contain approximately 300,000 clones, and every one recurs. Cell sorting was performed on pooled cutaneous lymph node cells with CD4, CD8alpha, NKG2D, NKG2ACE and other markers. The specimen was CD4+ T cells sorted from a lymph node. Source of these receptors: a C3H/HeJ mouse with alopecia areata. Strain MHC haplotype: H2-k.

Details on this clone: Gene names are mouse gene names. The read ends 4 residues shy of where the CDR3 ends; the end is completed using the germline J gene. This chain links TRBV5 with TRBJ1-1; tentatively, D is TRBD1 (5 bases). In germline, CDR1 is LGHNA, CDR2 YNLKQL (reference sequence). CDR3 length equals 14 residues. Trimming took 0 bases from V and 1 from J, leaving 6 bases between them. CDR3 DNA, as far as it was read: TGTGCCAGCAGCCAAGATGACAGAAACACA. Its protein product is CASSQDDRNT. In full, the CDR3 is CASSQDDRNTEVFF.

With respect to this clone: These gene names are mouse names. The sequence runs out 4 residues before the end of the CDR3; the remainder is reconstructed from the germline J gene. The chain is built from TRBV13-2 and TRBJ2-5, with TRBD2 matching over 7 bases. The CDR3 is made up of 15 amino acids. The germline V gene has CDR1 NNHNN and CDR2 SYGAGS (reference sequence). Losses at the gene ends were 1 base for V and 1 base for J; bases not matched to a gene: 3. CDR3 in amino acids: CASGDLTGYQDTQYF. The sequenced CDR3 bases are TGTGCCAGCGGTGATTTGACTGGGTACCAAGAC.

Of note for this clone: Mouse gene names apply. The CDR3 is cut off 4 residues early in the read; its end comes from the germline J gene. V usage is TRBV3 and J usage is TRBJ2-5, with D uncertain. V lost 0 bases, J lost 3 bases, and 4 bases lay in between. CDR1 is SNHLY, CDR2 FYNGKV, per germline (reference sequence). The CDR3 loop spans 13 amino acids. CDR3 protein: CASSLAQQDTQYF. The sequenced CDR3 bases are TGTGCCAGCAGCTTAGCACAACAAGAC.

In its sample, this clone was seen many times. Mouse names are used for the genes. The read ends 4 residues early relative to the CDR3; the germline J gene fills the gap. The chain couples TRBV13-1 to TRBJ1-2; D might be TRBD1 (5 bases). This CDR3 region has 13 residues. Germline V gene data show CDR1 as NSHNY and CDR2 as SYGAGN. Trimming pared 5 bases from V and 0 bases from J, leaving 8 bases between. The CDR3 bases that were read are TGTGCCAGCAGGGACAATCCAAACTCC. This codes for CASRDNPNS. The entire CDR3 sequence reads CASRDNPNSDYTF.

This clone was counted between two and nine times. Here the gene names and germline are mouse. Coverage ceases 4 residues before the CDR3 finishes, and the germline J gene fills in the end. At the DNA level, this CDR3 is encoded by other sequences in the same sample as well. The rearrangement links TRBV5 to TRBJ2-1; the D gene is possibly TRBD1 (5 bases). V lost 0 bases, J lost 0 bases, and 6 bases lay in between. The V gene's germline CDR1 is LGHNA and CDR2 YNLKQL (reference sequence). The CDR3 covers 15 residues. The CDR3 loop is CASSQERGNYAEQFF. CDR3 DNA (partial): TGTGCCAGCAGCCAAGAGAGGGGTAACTATGCT.

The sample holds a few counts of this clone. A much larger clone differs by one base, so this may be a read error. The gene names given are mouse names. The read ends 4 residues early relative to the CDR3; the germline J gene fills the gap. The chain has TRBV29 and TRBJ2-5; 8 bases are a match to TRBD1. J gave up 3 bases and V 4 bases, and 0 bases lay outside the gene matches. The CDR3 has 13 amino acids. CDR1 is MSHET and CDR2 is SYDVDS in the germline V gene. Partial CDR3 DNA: TGTGCTAGCAGTTGGGACAGGCAAGAC. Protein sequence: CASSWDRQD. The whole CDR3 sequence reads CASSWDRQDTQYF.

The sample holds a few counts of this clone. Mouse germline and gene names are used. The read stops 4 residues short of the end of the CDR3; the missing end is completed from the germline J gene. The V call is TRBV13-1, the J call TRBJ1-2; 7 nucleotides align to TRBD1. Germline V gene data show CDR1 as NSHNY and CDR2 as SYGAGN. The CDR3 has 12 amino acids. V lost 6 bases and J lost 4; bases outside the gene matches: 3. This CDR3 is CASTAGGSDYTF. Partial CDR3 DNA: TGTGCCAGCACGGCAGGGGGCTCC.

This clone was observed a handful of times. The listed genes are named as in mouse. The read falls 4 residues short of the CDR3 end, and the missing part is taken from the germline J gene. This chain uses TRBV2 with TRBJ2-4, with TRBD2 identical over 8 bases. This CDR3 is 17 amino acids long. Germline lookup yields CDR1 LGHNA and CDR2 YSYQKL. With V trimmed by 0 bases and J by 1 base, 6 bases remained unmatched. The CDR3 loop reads CASSQDGGGVGQNTLYF. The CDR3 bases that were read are TGTGCCAGCAGCCAAGATGGTGGGGGGGTGGGTCAAAAC.

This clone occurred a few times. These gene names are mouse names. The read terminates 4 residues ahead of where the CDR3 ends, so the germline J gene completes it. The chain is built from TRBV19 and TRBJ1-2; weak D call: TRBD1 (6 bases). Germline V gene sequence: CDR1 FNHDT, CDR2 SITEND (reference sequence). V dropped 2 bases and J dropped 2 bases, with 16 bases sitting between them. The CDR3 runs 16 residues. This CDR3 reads CASSIWGRGANSDYTF. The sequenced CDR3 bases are TGTGCCAGCAGTATCTGGGGGCGCGGGGCGAACTCC.

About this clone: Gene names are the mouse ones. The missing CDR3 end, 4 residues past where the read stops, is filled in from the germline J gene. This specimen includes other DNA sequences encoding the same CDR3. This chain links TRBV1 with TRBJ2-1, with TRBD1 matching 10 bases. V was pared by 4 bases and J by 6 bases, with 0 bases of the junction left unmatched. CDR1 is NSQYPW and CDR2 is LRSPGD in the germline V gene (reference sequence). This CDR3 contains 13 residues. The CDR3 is CTCSGTGGAEQFF. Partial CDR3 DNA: TGCACCTGCAGTGGGACAGGGGGTGCT.

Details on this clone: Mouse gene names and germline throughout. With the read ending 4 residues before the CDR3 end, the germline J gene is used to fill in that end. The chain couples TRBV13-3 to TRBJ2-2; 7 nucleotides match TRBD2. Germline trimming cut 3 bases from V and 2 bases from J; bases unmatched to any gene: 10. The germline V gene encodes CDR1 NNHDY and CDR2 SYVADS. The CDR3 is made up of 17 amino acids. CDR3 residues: CASSAPRGGKNTGQLYF. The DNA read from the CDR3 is TGTGCCAGCAGTGCTCCCCGGGGGGGAAAGAACACCGGG.

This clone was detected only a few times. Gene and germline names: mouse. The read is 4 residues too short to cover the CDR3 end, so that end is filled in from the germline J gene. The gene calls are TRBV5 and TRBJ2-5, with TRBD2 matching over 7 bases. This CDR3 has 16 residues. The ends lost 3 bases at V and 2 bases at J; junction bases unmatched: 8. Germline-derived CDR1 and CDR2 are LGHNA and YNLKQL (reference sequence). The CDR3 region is CASSHPSGGTQDTQYF. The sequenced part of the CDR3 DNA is TGTGCCAGCAGCCACCCCTCGGGGGGGACCCAAGAC.

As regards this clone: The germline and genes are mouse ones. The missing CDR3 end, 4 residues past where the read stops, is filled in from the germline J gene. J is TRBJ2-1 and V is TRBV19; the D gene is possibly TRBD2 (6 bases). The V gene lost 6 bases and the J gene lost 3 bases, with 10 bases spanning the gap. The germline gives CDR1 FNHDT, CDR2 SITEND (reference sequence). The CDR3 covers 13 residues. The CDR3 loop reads CASKQLGYAEQFF. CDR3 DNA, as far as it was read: TGTGCCAGCAAACAACTGGGCTATGCT.

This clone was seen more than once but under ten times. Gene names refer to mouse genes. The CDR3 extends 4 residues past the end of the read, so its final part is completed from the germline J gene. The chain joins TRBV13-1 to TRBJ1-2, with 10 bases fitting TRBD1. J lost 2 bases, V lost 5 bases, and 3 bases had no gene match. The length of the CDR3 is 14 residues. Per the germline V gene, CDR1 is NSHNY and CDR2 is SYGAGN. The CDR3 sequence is CASRVGQGNSDYTF. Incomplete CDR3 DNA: TGTGCCAGCAGGGTGGGACAGGGGAACTCC.

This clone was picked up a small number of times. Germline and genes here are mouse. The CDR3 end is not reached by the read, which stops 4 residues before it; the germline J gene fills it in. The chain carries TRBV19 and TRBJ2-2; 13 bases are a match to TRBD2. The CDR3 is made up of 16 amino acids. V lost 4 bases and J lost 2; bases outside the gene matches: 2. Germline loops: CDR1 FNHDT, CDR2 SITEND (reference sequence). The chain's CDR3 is CASSSDWGGNTGQLYF. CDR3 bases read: TGTGCCAGCAGTTCGGACTGGGGGGGCAACACCGGG.

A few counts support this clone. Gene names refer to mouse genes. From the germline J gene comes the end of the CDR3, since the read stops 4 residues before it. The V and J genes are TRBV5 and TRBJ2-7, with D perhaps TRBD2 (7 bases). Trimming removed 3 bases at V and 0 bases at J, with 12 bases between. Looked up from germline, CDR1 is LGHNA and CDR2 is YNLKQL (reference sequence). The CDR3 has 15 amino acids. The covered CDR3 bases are TGTGCCAGCAGCCACCTGGGGGCCAGCTCCTAT. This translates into CASSHLGASSY. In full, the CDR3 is CASSHLGASSYEQYF.

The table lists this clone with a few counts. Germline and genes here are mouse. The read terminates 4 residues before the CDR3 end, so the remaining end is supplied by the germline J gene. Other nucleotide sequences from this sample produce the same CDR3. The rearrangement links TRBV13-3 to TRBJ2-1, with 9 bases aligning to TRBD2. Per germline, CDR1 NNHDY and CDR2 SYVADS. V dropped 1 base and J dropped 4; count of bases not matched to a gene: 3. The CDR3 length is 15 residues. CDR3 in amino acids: CASSDWGGAYAEQFF. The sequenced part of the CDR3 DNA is TGTGCCAGCAGTGATTGGGGGGGCGCTTATGCT.

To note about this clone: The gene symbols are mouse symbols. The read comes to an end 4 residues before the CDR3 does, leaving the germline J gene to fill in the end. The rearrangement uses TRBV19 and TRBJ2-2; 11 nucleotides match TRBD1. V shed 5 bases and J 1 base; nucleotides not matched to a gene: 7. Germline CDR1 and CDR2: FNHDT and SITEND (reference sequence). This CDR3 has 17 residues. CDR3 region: CASRPPGTGGNTGQLYF. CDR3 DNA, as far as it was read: TGTGCCAGCAGACCCCCCGGGACAGGGGGAAACACCGGG. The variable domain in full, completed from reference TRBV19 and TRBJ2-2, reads GGIITQTPKFLIGQEGQKLTLKCQQNFNHDTMYWYRQDSGKGLRLIYYSITENDLQKGDLSEGYDASREKKSSFSLTVTSAQKNEMAVFLCASRPPGTGGNTGQLYFGEGSKLTVL.

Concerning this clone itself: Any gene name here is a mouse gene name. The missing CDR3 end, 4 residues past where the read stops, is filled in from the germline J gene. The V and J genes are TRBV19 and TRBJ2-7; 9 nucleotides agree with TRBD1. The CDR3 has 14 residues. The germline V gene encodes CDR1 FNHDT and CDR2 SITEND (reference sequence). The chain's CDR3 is CASRPGTGLYEQYF. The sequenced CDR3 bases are TGTGCCAGCAGGCCCGGGACAGGGTTGTAT.

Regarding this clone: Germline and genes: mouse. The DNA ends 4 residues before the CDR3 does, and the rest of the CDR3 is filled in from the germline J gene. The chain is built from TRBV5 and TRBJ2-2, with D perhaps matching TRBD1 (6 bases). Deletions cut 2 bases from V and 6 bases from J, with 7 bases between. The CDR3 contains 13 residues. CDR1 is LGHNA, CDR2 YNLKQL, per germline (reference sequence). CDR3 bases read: TGTGCCAGCAGCCAACCAGGGGCCGGG. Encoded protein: CASSQPGAG. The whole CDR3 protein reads CASSQPGAGQLYF.

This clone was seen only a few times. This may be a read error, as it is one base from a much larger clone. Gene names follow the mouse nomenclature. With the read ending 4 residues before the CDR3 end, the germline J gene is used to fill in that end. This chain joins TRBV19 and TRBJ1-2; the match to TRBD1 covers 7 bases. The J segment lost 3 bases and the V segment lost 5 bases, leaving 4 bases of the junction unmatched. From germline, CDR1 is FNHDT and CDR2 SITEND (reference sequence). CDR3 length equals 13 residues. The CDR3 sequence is CASSTGTDSDYTF. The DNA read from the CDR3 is TGTGCCAGCAGCACCGGGACAGACTCC. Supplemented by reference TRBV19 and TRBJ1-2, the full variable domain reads GGIITQTPKFLIGQEGQKLTLKCQQNFNHDTMYWYRQDSGKGLRLIYYSITENDLQKGDLSEGYDASREKKSSFSLTVTSAQKNEMAVFLCASSTGTDSDYTFGSGTRLLVI.

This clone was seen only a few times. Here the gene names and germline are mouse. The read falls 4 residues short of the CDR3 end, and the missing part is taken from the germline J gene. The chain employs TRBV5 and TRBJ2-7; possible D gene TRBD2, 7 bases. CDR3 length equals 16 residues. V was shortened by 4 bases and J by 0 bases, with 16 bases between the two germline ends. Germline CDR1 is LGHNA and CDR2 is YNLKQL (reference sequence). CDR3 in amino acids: CASSLLGGRSSYEQYF. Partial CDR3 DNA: TGTGCCAGCAGCCTCTTGGGGGGCAGGAGCTCCTAT.

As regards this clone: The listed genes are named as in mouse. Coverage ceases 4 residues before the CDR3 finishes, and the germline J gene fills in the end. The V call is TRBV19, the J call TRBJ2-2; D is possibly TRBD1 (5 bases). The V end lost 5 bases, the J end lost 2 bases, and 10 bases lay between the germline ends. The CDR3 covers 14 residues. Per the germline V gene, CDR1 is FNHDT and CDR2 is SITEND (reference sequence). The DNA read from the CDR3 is TGTGCCAGCAGCCAGGGCTTGAACACCGGG. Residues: CASSQGLNTG. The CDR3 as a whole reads CASSQGLNTGQLYF.

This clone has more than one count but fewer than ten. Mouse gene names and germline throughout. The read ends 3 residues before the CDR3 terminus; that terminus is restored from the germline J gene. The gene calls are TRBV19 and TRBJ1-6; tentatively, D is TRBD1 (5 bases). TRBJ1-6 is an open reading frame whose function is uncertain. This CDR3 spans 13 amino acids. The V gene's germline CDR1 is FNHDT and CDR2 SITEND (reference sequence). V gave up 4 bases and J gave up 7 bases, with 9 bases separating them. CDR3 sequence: CASSPSGNSPLYF. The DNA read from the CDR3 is TGTGCCAGCAGTCCCTCAGGGAATTCGCCC.

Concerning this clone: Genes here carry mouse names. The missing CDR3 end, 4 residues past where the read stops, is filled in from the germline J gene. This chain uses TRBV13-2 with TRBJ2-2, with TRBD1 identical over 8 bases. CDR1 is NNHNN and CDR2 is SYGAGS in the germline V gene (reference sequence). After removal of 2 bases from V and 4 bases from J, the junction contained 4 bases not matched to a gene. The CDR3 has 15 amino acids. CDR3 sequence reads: CASGDRGRGTGQLYF. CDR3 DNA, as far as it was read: TGTGCCAGCGGTGACAGGGGGCGCGGCACCGGG.

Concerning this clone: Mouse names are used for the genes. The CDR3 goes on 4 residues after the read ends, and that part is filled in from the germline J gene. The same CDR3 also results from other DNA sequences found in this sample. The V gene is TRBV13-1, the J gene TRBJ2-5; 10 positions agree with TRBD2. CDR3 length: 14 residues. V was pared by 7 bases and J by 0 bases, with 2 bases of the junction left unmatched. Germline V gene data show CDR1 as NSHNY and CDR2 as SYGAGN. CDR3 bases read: TGTGCCAGCGGACTGGGGGTTAACCAAGAC. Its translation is CASGLGVNQD. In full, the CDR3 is CASGLGVNQDTQYF.

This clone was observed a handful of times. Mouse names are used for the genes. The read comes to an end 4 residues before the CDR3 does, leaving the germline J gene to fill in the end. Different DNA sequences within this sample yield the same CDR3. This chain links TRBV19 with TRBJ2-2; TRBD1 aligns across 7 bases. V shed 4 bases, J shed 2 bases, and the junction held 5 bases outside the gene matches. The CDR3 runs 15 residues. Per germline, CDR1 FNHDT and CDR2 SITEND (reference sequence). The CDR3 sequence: CASSRQGPNTGQLYF. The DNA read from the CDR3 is TGTGCCAGCAGTCGACAGGGTCCCAACACCGGG.

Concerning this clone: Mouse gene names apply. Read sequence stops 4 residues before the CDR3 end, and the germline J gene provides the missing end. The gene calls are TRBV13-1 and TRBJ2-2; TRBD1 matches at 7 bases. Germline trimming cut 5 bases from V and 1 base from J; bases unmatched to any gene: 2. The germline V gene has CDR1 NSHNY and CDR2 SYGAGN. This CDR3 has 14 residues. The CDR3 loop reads CASRWDRNTGQLYF. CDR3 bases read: TGTGCCAGCAGGTGGGACAGAAACACCGGG.

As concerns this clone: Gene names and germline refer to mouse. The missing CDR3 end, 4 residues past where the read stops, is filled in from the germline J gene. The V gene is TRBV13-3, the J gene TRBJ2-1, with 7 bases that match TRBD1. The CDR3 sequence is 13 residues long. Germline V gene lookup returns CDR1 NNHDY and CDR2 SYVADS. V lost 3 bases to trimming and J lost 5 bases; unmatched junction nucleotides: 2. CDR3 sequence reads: CASSVTGNAEQFF. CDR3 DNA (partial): TGTGCCAGCAGTGTGACAGGGAATGCT.

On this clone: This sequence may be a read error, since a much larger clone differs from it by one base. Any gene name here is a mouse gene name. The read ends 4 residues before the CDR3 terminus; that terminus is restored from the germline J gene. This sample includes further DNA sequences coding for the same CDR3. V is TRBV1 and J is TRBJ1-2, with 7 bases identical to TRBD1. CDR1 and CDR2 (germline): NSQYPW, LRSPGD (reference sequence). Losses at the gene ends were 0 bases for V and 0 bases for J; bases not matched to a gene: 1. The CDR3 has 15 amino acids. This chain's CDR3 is CTCSAEQGANSDYTF. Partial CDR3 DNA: TGCACCTGCAGTGCAGAGCAGGGGGCAAACTCC.